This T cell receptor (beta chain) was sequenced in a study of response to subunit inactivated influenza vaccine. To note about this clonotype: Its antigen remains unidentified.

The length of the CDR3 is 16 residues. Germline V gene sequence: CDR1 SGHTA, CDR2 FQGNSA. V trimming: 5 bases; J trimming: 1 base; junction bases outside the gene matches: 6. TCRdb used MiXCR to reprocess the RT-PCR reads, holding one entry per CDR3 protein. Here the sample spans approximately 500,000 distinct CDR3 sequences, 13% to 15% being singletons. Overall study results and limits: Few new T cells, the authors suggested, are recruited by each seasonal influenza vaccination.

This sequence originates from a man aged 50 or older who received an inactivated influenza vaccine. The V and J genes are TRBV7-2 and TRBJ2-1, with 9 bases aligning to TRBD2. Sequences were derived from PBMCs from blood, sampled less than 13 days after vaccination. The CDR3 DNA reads TGTGCCAGCAGCGCACTAGCGGGTCGTTCCTACAATGAGCAGTTCTTC. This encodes CASSALAGRSYNEQFF.